This T cell receptor (beta chain) was documented in a study of OX40 agonist ivuxolimab in advanced cancers. Regarding the research as a whole: The costimulatory receptor OX40 (CD134) was targeted by ivuxolimab, a fully human IgG2 agonistic monoclonal antibody. Among the roughly 52 dose-escalation patients, roughly 20 had hepatocellular carcinoma, approximately 15 melanoma, 9 renal cell carcinoma and 9 head and neck cancer. In the dose-escalation cohort, around four fifths of patients were male, and the mean age was around 60 years with a range of about 23 to 79. The paper describes the monotherapy dose-escalation part (N ≈ 50 patients) of the phase I trial of ivuxolimab. Peripheral TCRbeta sequencing was intended to test whether TCR sequence diversity was altered and clonal T-cell expansion was caused by ivuxolimab. Three dose-escalation patients achieved partial responses, one with hepatocellular carcinoma and two with cutaneous melanoma. Intravenous ivuxolimab was administered to patients every 2 weeks at six dose levels: 0.01, 0.1, 0.3, 1.5, 3 and 10 mg/kg. Patients were allowed to have had prior anti-PD-1, anti-PD-L1 or anti-CTLA-4 therapy, and approximately 40% of the dose-escalation patients had previously received checkpoint inhibitors. Findings and caveats that apply to the study as a whole: Clonal expansion of both CD4+ and CD8+ blood T cells was observed from baseline to week 6 at doses 0.1 to 3.0 mg/kg. The antigen specificity of the clonally expanded peripheral T cells was not determined. On average, CD8+ T cells showed more expanded clones than CD4+ T cells after ivuxolimab. In partial responders in the 0.1-3.0 mg/kg groups, normalized peripheral clonal expansion was found to be among the lowest, especially among CD8+ T cells. Low levels of normalized T-cell clonal expansion were also seen in some patients who did not respond.

Genomic DNA was isolated from the sorted cells so that the TCRbeta CDR3 region could be sequenced. The immunoSEQ Assay was used to sequence the TCRbeta CDR3 regions. TCRdb carries this immuneACCESS record with in-frame sequences only. Its versions omit some clonotypes, under half of them owing to an unresolved V gene in the studies checked, with the rest unexplained. The sample table lists 35,000 to 45,000 clones, roughly 84% of them with a count of one. The top ten hold 21% of the sample. Remarks on this clone: Its antigen target is currently unknown. The sample holds no much larger clone one base away, and base qualities are not on file.

Patients with autoimmune disease history or receiving systemic immunosuppression were excluded from the trial. Peripheral blood for TCR sequencing was drawn from every dose cohort at baseline, at cycle 4 day 1 and at cycle 7 day 1. The samples were drawn from a first-in-human, open-label, multicenter phase I dose-escalation trial of ivuxolimab. Adults with locally advanced or metastatic melanoma, renal cell, hepatocellular, or head and neck squamous cell carcinoma were enrolled in the trial. Before TCR sequencing, CD4+ and CD8+ T cells were separately sorted from peripheral blood. Including cysteine and phenylalanine, the CDR3 has 16 amino acids. Kept here is only the CDR3 DNA, which spans 48 bases and is read in frame from base 1. The V end gives up 4 bases and the J end 3 bases, leaving 6 bases in the junction not matched to a gene. From the germline V gene, CDR1 is LGHNA and CDR2 is YNFKEQ.

This sequence was found in an adult with an advanced solid tumor such as melanoma, head and neck, liver or kidney cancer. This sample comprised CD4+ or CD8+ T cells sorted from blood, obtained in a trial of the OX40 agonist ivuxolimab. This sequence uses TRBV4-2 and TRBJ2-3, with 11 central nucleotides matching TRBD1. This receptor has the CDR3 CASSLPWDRGTDTQYF. The base sequence is TGTGCCAGCAGCCTCCCTTGGGACAGGGGGACAGATACGCAGTATTTT.